One and the same sample provided the 29 T cell receptor beta chains below, sequenced in a study of early T cells in non-severe SARS-CoV-2 infection. TCRdb independently ran MiXCR on the 5' RACE reads; one entry per CDR3 protein. The sample consists of roughly 46,000 distinct CDR3 sequences, 7.1% of them appearing once. The sequenced sample consisted of whole blood. Every receptor here comes from an adult who was a healthcare worker with PCR-confirmed SARS-CoV-2 infection or an uninfected control (not recorded which).

This clonotype has at least ten counts. The rearrangement uses TRBV7-2 and TRBJ2-3; D gene unclear. Germline V gene lookup returns CDR1 SGHTA and CDR2 FQGNSA. V lost 5 bases and J 5 bases, leaving 11 bases between the germline ends. The CDR3 extends over 13 amino acids. The CDR3 region has the DNA TGTGCCAGCAGCCCAAGCCCAGGAGATACGCAGTATTTT. Its translation: CASSPSPGDTQYF. Variable domain in full (rest from reference TRBV7-2 and TRBJ2-3): GAGVSQSPSNKVTEKGKDVELRCDPISGHTALYWYRQSLGQGLEFLIYFQGNSAPDKSGLPSDRFSAERTGGSVSTLTIQRTQQEDSAVYLCASSPSPGDTQYFGPGTRLTVL.

The gene calls are TRBV4-1 and TRBJ2-5; TRBD1 is a possible D gene (5 bases). Germline V gene data show CDR1 as MGHRA and CDR2 as YSYEKL. The CDR3 has 13 residues. V lost 1 base to trimming and J lost 9 bases, with 12 bases between them. The CDR3 bases are TGCGCCAGCAGCCAAGTTGGGGCCAGGGCCCAGTACTTC. As protein: CASSQVGARAQYF.

This clonotype was seen ten or more times. This chain connects TRBV12-3 or TRBV12-4 to TRBJ2-3, with no clear D. This CDR3 has 16 amino acids. V lost 4 bases and J lost 4, with 18 bases in between. Here the CDR3 DNA reads TGTGCCAGCAGTTCGCGACCCACGGTTGGGTCAGATACGCAGTATTTT. Residues: CASSSRPTVGSDTQYF.

As for this clonotype: One end of the junction is discordant with germline, which a read error may explain. The chain combines TRBV11-2 with TRBJ1-1, with D hard to call. There are 13 residues in the CDR3. Germline assignment: CDR1 SGHAT and CDR2 FQNNGV. The CDR3: CASSFGRNTGAFF. CDR3 DNA: TGTGCCAGCAGCTTTGGACGGAACACTGGAGCTTTCTTT.

This clonotype was detected many times. The chain joins TRBV20-1 to TRBJ2-3, with D perhaps matching TRBD1 (5 bases). The CDR3 sequence is 16 residues long. The germline gives CDR1 DFQATT, CDR2 SNEGSKA (reference sequence). Trimming stripped 5 bases from V and 2 bases from J, with 20 bases between. The CDR3 sequence: CSAYTKAQVDTDTQYF. The CDR3 nucleotides are TGCAGTGCTTACACTAAGGCACAGGTTGACACAGATACGCAGTATTTT.

The chain links TRBV5-1 to TRBJ1-2; D gene ambiguous. The V and J ends lost 0 bases and 10 bases respectively, with 13 bases between them. Germline-derived CDR1 and CDR2 are SGHRS and YFSETQ. CDR3 length: 13 amino acids. The CDR3 DNA sequence: TGCGCCAGCAGCTTGGCCGGTTTAGAAGACTACACCTTC. As protein: CASSLAGLEDYTF. The whole variable domain, remainder taken from reference TRBV5-1 and TRBJ1-2, is KAGVTQTPRYLIKTRGQQVTLSCSPISGHRSVSWYQQTPGQGLQFLFEYFSETQRNKGNFPGRFSGRQFSNSRSEMNVSTLELGDSALYLCASSLAGLEDYTFGSGTRLTVV.

This clonotype was detected many times. The J gene is TRBJ2-7, the V gene TRBV4-1; TRBD1 aligns across 7 bases. The CDR3 totals 14 residues. The ends lost 4 bases at V and 4 bases at J; junction bases unmatched: 7. Germline loops: CDR1 MGHRA, CDR2 YSYEKL. This CDR3 reads CASSPPDRLYEQYF. The CDR3 nucleotides read TGCGCCAGCAGCCCTCCGGACAGGCTTTACGAGCAGTACTTC.

The DNA for the CDR3 is TGTGCCAGCAGCCAAGCCGGGACAGGGGGCCGCTATGGCTACACCTTC. Protein: CASSQAGTGGRYGYTF. The chain joins TRBV3-1 to TRBJ1-2; 12 bases are shared with TRBD1. The CDR3 sequence is 16 residues long. V lost 1 base to trimming and J lost 4 bases; unmatched junction nucleotides: 4. Germline values: CDR1 LGHDT, CDR2 YNNKEL (reference sequence).

This clonotype came up many times. The gene calls are TRBV12-3 or TRBV12-4 and TRBJ2-5, with D perhaps TRBD2 (6 bases). Trimming removed 6 bases at V and 6 bases at J, with 11 bases between. CDR3 length: 12 amino acids. In DNA, the CDR3 is TGTGCCAGCAGCACTAGCACCCAGACCCAGTACTTC. Translation gives CASSTSTQTQYF.

This clonotype was counted only a few times. This rearrangement joins TRBV6-2 or TRBV6-3 to TRBJ2-7; 12 nucleotides align to TRBD2. Trimming cost V 4 bases and J 1 base; bases outside gene matches: 2. In germline, CDR1 is MNHEY, CDR2 SVGEGT. The CDR3 length is 15 residues. CDR3 in amino acids: CASSWTSGASYEQYF. The CDR3 coding sequence is TGTGCCAGCAGTTGGACTAGCGGGGCGTCCTACGAGCAGTACTTC.

The chain combines TRBV25-1 with TRBJ2-1; D gene unclear. V gave up 3 bases and J gave up 1 base, with 7 bases separating them. CDR3 length: 14 amino acids. Germline assignment: CDR1 MGHDK and CDR2 SYGVNS. The chain's CDR3 is CASSERQSYNEQFF. The CDR3 DNA reads TGTGCCAGCAGTGAGCGGCAGTCCTACAATGAGCAGTTCTTC.

This clonotype was seen many times. Its ends do not fully match the called genes, so a read error is possible. This chain links TRBV7-6 with TRBJ1-5, with a tentative D call TRBD1 (6 bases). Germline lookup yields CDR1 SGHVS and CDR2 FNYEAQ. This CDR3 comprises 16 residues. The CDR3 reads CASSSGTRGGNQSQHF. In nucleotides, the CDR3 is TGTGCCAGCAGCTCGGGTACCAGGGGTGGCAATCAGTCCCAGCATTTT.

This clonotype showed up many times. V usage is TRBV2 and J usage is TRBJ1-2, with D perhaps matching TRBD1 (6 bases). Germline-derived CDR1 and CDR2 are SNHLY and FYNNEI. The CDR3 loop spans 14 amino acids. V lost 7 bases and J lost 5, with 17 bases in between. Written as DNA, the CDR3 is TGTGCCAGCACCCCCGAGGGGGAAGGGTATGGCTACACCTTC. Amino acids: CASTPEGEGYGYTF.

This clonotype was seen repeatedly, ten times or more. V gene TRBV7-2 combines with J gene TRBJ2-3; 8 nucleotides agree with TRBD2. The CDR3 runs 13 residues. Germline CDR1 SGHTA, CDR2 FQGNSA. J was trimmed by 6 bases and V by 6 bases; bases with no gene match: 5. CDR3 DNA sequence: TGTGCCAGCAGTTACCGGGAGGGGGATACGCAGTATTTT. This gives the protein CASSYREGDTQYF.

This chain joins TRBV20-1 and TRBJ1-2; 8 bases match TRBD1. In germline, CDR1 is DFQATT, CDR2 SNEGSKA (reference sequence). Trimming cost V 6 bases and J 0 bases; bases outside gene matches: 9. This CDR3 spans 15 amino acids. The CDR3 loop reads CSAPDRALANYGYTF. CDR3 DNA sequence: TGCAGTGCCCCGGACAGGGCCTTAGCTAACTATGGCTACACCTTC.

This clonotype was picked up many times. The chain combines TRBV5-6 with TRBJ2-3; D not certain. The germline V gene encodes CDR1 SGHDT and CDR2 YYEEEE. V was shortened by 1 base and J by 5 bases, with 14 bases between the two germline ends. The CDR3 extends over 15 amino acids. CDR3 DNA sequence: TGTGCCAGCAGCTTGTTGGGCGGACCGGTAGATACGCAGTATTTT. It codes for CASSLLGGPVDTQYF.

Only a few counts were recorded for this clonotype. The chain recombines TRBV7-9 with TRBJ1-1; D remains ambiguous. V lost 5 bases and J lost 3, with 10 bases in between. CDR1 is SEHNR, CDR2 FQNEAQ, per germline (reference sequence). The CDR3 contains 13 residues. The CDR3 coding sequence is TGTGCCAGCAGCCGGTCCCAGCACACTGAAGCTTTCTTT. Amino acid sequence: CASSRSQHTEAFF.

The table lists this clonotype with many counts. V gene TRBV7-8 combines with J gene TRBJ2-2; D tentatively fits TRBD1 or TRBD2 (5 bases each). The germline V gene encodes CDR1 SGHVS and CDR2 FQNEAQ. V dropped 1 base and J dropped 0 bases, with 6 bases sitting between them. The CDR3 length is 15 residues. The CDR3 DNA reads TGTGCCAGCAGCTTAGGGGGACCGAACACCGGGGAGCTGTTTTTT. Its translation: CASSLGGPNTGELFF.

The chain is built from TRBV7-9 and TRBJ2-1; D is ambiguous. The CDR3 totals 13 residues. The V and J ends lost 1 base and 8 bases respectively, with 9 bases between them. Germline-derived CDR1 and CDR2 are SEHNR and FQNEAQ (reference sequence). In DNA, the CDR3 is TGTGCCAGCAGCTTAGAGGCACTCGATGAGCAGTTCTTC. Translating gives CASSLEALDEQFF.

This clonotype was seen ten or more times. The rearrangement uses TRBV4-1 and TRBJ1-5, with D unresolved. The germline V gene has CDR1 MGHRA and CDR2 YSYEKL. Trimming removed 2 bases at V and 5 bases at J, with 10 bases between. The CDR3 consists of 14 residues. The CDR3 region is CASSQLTGYQPQHF. The DNA of the CDR3 is TGCGCCAGCAGCCAACTGACGGGGTATCAGCCCCAGCATTTT.

This chain links TRBV29-1 with TRBJ2-7; the match to TRBD1 covers 7 bases. This CDR3 spans 12 amino acids. Trimming took 4 bases from V and 2 from J; bases not matched to a gene: 2. The germline V gene has CDR1 SQVTM and CDR2 ANQGSEA. The CDR3 DNA reads TGCAGCGTTGGGACAGGTCCCTACGAGCAGTACTTC. The encoded protein is CSVGTGPYEQYF.

This clonotype appeared many times. J is TRBJ2-1 and V is TRBV15; 8 bases agree with TRBD2. Germline V gene data show CDR1 as LNHNV and CDR2 as YYDKDF (reference sequence). The CDR3 sequence is 15 residues long. The ends lost 0 bases at V and 2 bases at J; junction bases unmatched: 0. The CDR3 sequence is CATSRELAAYNEQFF. CDR3 in DNA: TGTGCCACCAGCAGAGAACTAGCGGCCTACAATGAGCAGTTCTTC.

This clonotype was seen only a few times. DNA of the CDR3: TGTGCCAGTAGTATGGCCGACGGAGCAGGGAAATATGGCTACACCTTC. This codes for CASSMADGAGKYGYTF. The gene calls are TRBV19 and TRBJ1-2, with D possibly matching TRBD1 (5 bases). Trimming removed 3 bases from V and 5 bases from J, with 19 bases in between. Germline CDR1 is LNHDA and CDR2 is SQIVND (reference sequence). The CDR3 totals 16 residues. Variable domain in full (rest from reference TRBV19 and TRBJ1-2): DGGITQSPKYLFRKEGQNVTLSCEQNLNHDAMYWYRQDPGQGLRLIYYSQIVNDFQKGDIAEGYSVSREKKESFPLTVTSAQKNPTAFYLCASSMADGAGKYGYTFGSGTRLTVV.

The chain combines TRBV20-1 with TRBJ2-7; TRBD2 agrees at 9 bases. J gave up 2 bases and V 3 bases, and 5 bases lay outside the gene matches. CDR1 and CDR2 (germline): DFQATT, SNEGSKA (reference sequence). The CDR3 extends over 14 amino acids. The CDR3 protein is CSARAGTSPYEQYF. Written as DNA, the CDR3 is TGCAGTGCTAGGGCCGGGACTAGCCCCTACGAGCAGTACTTC.

This clonotype was recorded a few times. This rearrangement joins TRBV20-1 to TRBJ1-6; D may be TRBD1 (6 bases). From germline, CDR1 is DFQATT and CDR2 SNEGSKA (reference sequence). This CDR3 is built from 13 residues. V was cut by 4 bases and J by 14 bases, with 18 bases left in between. For the CDR3, the DNA is TGCAGTGCTACGAGCGGGGGGGCTCAATCCCTCCACTTT. Protein product: CSATSGGAQSLHF.

This clonotype showed up just a few times. The V call is TRBV5-1, the J call TRBJ2-2; D is ambiguous. Trimming left V 4 bases short and J 6 bases short, with 13 bases between. The CDR3 is 14 residues long. The germline CDR1 and CDR2 sequences are SGHRS and YFSETQ. The CDR3 DNA reads TGCGCCAGCAGCGTCGACCGGCCAGCCGGGGAGCTGTTTTTT. Residues: CASSVDRPAGELFF.

This chain joins TRBV13 and TRBJ1-6; perhaps TRBD1 as D (5 bases). CDR1 is PRHDT, CDR2 FYEKMQ, per germline (reference sequence). The CDR3 runs to 16 residues. The V end lost 5 bases, the J end lost 0 bases, and 11 bases lay between the germline ends. The CDR3 is CASSDSGSSYNSPLHF. The CDR3 coding sequence is TGTGCCAGCAGCGATTCAGGGAGCTCCTATAATTCACCCCTCCACTTT.

A few counts support this clonotype. V is TRBV7-2 and J is TRBJ2-1, with 10 bases aligning to TRBD2. This CDR3 contains 17 residues. Per the germline V gene, CDR1 is SGHTA and CDR2 is FQGNSA. V lost 1 base, J lost 3 bases, and 6 bases stayed unmatched. In DNA, the CDR3 is TGTGCCAGCAGCTTAGTCCCTAGCGGGGGACGCTACAATGAGCAGTTCTTC. Its translation: CASSLVPSGGRYNEQFF.

This clonotype was observed at least ten times. The CDR3 region is CASSEKGKNTEAFF. DNA for the CDR3: TGCGCCAGCAGTGAGAAGGGGAAGAACACTGAAGCTTTCTTT. The chain has TRBV10-2 and TRBJ1-1, with D perhaps matching TRBD1 (5 bases). V lost 2 bases, J lost 1 base, and 8 bases lay in between. Germline CDR1 is WSHSY and CDR2 is SAAADI. The CDR3 is made up of 14 amino acids.